These 25 T cell receptor beta chains were all obtained from the same sample, sequenced in a study of blood T cell repertoires in COVID-19. Generated by immunoSEQ multiplex PCR, the TCRdb table keeps only in-frame clones and is missing some. The top ten hold under 11% of the sample, which has roughly 82,000 clones, 82% seen once. Sequenced sample: peripheral blood. These receptors all come from a man aged 60 to 75 with acute or convalescent COVID-19.

This clone appeared a few times. Here the CDR3 DNA reads TGTGCCAGCAGTTTTGGGGACAGGGCTATTCAGCCCCAGCATTTT. This encodes CASSFGDRAIQPQHF. J is TRBJ1-5 and V is TRBV27, with 9 bases fitting TRBD1. The V and J ends lost 3 bases and 6 bases, in that order; junction bases with no gene match: 6. Germline CDR1 and CDR2: MNHEY and SMNVEV (reference sequence). The CDR3 sequence is 15 residues long.

The V and J genes are TRBV28 and TRBJ2-1, with 13 bases lining up with TRBD2. Per the germline V gene, CDR1 is MDHEN and CDR2 is SYDVKM. The CDR3 has 16 residues. Trimming took 6 bases from V and 7 from J; bases not matched to a gene: 9. This CDR3 reads CASRMIGLAGANEQFF. The DNA of the CDR3 is TGTGCCAGCAGGATGATTGGACTAGCGGGAGCGAATGAGCAGTTCTTC.

The chain employs TRBV6-5 and TRBJ1-6, with no clear D. The CDR3 sequence is 13 residues long. CDR1 and CDR2 from the germline V gene are MNHEY and SVGAGI. Trimming cost V 7 bases and J 10 bases, with 14 bases left between them. The CDR3 nucleotides are TGTGCCAGCATTCTCAGTTCTAGCTCACCCCTCCACTTT. Its translation is CASILSSSSPLHF.

The chain uses TRBV7-2 and TRBJ2-1; TRBD2 matches at 8 bases. The CDR3 extends over 16 amino acids. V was pared by 2 bases and J by 7 bases, with 10 bases of the junction left unmatched. Germline V gene data show CDR1 as SGHTA and CDR2 as FQGNSA. The CDR3 DNA reads as TGTGCCAGCAGCTTATTTGCAATAGCGGGAAGGAATGAGCAGTTCTTC. Protein sequence: CASSLFAIAGRNEQFF.

V gene TRBV6-2 or TRBV6-3 combines with J gene TRBJ2-7; 7 positions match TRBD2. Germline values: CDR1 MNHEY, CDR2 SVGEGT. V was pared by 4 bases and J by 2 bases, with 5 bases of the junction left unmatched. The CDR3 is 14 residues long. The CDR3 is CASSSGLVTYEQYF. The CDR3 DNA follows: TGTGCCAGCAGTTCCGGACTAGTTACCTACGAGCAGTACTTC.

The chain carries TRBV28 and TRBJ1-3; D is undetermined. CDR3 length equals 16 residues. Germline V gene lookup returns CDR1 MDHEN and CDR2 SYDVKM. Trimming cost V 6 bases and J 4 bases, with 19 bases left between them. The CDR3: CASSPTGGHSGNTIYF. The CDR3 nucleotides are TGTGCCAGCAGCCCTACCGGAGGGCATTCGGGAAACACCATATATTTT.

This chain uses TRBV4-3 with TRBJ2-7; 8 bases fit TRBD2. The V and J ends lost 1 base and 2 bases, in that order; junction bases with no gene match: 7. Germline assignment: CDR1 LGHNA and CDR2 YSLEER. This CDR3 comprises 16 residues. The CDR3 loop is CASSQVVGGGTYEQYF. The CDR3 nucleotides are TGCGCCAGCAGCCAAGTCGTCGGGGGGGGTACCTACGAGCAGTACTTC.

A remark on this clone: At one end the junction does not follow the germline gene, possibly because of a read error. The chain employs TRBV12-5 and TRBJ2-7, with D possibly matching TRBD2 (5 bases). This CDR3 has 13 amino acids. Germline CDR1 and CDR2: LGHNT and FRNRAP. The CDR3 region is CASGFLEALRAVF. The CDR3 bases are TGTGCTAGTGGTTTCCTGGAGGCTCTACGAGCAGTATTC.

The chain uses TRBV3-1 (or the pseudogene TRBV3-2) and TRBJ2-5, with TRBD1 as a possible D gene (7 bases). Germline lookup yields CDR1 LGHDT and CDR2 YNNKEL (reference sequence). V was cut by 2 bases and J by 1 base, with 8 bases left in between. This CDR3 region has 14 residues. Written as DNA, the CDR3 is TGTGCCAGCAGCCAACAGGGGGGCCAAGAGACCCAGTACTTC. Encoded protein: CASSQQGGQETQYF.

This clone was detected a few times. This CDR3 is also generated by other DNA sequences in the sample. This chain joins TRBV4-3 and TRBJ2-1; 16 bases align to TRBD2. The length of the CDR3 is 18 residues. V gave up 4 bases and J gave up 8 bases; unmatched junction bases: 11. CDR1 is LGHNA, CDR2 YSLEER, per germline. This CDR3 is CASSRAAKGLAGGDEQFF. CDR3 coding DNA: TGCGCCAGCAGCCGCGCCGCGAAGGGACTAGCGGGAGGGGATGAGCAGTTCTTC.

V is TRBV7-9 and J is TRBJ1-2, with TRBD1 matching 8 bases. This CDR3 is 14 amino acids long. V shed 4 bases and J 4 bases; nucleotides not matched to a gene: 5. CDR1 is SEHNR and CDR2 is FQNEAQ in the germline V gene (reference sequence). DNA for the CDR3: TGTGCCAGCAGCTCGGTGACAGGGGCCTATGGCTACACCTTC. Protein product: CASSSVTGAYGYTF.

This clone has a single count. CDR3: CASSLVAGAADTQYF. DNA for the CDR3: TGCGCCAGCAGCTTGGTTGCGGGGGCCGCAGATACGCAGTATTTT. The rearrangement links TRBV5-1 to TRBJ2-3, with a tentative D call TRBD2 (7 bases). V lost 0 bases and J lost 4, with 12 bases in between. The CDR3 sequence is 15 residues long. Per the germline V gene, CDR1 is SGHRS and CDR2 is YFSETQ.

CDR3 protein: CATTAGPQPQHF. The CDR3, as DNA: TGTGCCACTACGGCAGGGCCCCAGCCCCAGCATTTT. The gene calls are TRBV28 and TRBJ1-5, with D perhaps matching TRBD1 (5 bases). From germline, CDR1 is MDHEN and CDR2 SYDVKM. V gave up 10 bases and J gave up 7 bases, with 14 bases separating them. The CDR3 has 12 amino acids. The complete variable domain, with remaining parts taken from reference TRBV28 and TRBJ1-5, reads DVKVTQSSRYLVKRTGEKVFLECVQDMDHENMFWYRQDPGLGLRLIYFSYDVKMKEKGDIPEGYSVSREKKERFSLILESASTNQTSMYLCATTAGPQPQHFGDGTRLSIL.

Notes on this clone: Compared with germline, one end of the junction differs, possibly owing to a read error. V and J are TRBV7-7 and TRBJ2-5; 7 nucleotides match TRBD1. The germline gives CDR1 SSHAT, CDR2 FNYEAQ (reference sequence). This CDR3 comprises 15 residues. CDR3 sequence reads: CASSPGQTGIETQYF. The CDR3 DNA reads TGTGCTAGCAGCCCTGGTCAGACAGGGATAGAGACCCAGTACTTC.

J is TRBJ2-4 and V is TRBV16; 9 positions agree with TRBD2. CDR1 and CDR2 from the germline V gene are KGHSY and FQNENV. CDR3 length: 15 residues. V was clipped by 0 bases and J by 8 bases; unmatched bases: 5. The CDR3 DNA is TGTGCCAGCAGCCAATCTAGCGGGAGCGGATACATTCAGTACTTC. Translating it yields CASSQSSGSGYIQYF.

CDR3 sequence reads: CASSDRSSYNSPLHF. The CDR3 coding sequence is TGTGCCAGCTCCGACCGGAGCTCCTATAATTCACCCCTCCACTTT. The chain carries TRBV18 and TRBJ1-6; D uncertain. CDR1 is KGHSH, CDR2 LQKENI, per germline. Trimming took 6 bases from V and 0 from J, leaving 9 bases between them. The CDR3 sequence is 15 residues long.

This chain joins TRBV1 and TRBJ2-5; TRBD1 reflects the table's D call only, with no check against the DNA. TRBV1 is described as a pseudogene. This CDR3 comprises 14 residues. In nucleotides, the CDR3 is TGCACCAGCAGCCTCAGGGGAGTGGGAGAGACCCAGTACTTC. As protein: CTSSLRGVGETQYF.

This clone has more than one count but fewer than ten. The V call is TRBV30, the J call TRBJ2-5; D perhaps matches TRBD1 (5 bases). The V end was cut by 4 bases, the J end by 6 bases, with 12 bases between. The CDR3 covers 12 residues. Germline values: CDR1 GTSNPN, CDR2 SVGIG (reference sequence). CDR3 loop: CAWKGRSKTQYF. CDR3 in DNA: TGTGCCTGGAAGGGGCGCAGTAAGACCCAGTACTTC.

This sequence joins TRBV12-5 and TRBJ1-5; TRBD1 might be the D (6 bases). Trimming took 11 bases from V and 0 from J, leaving 17 bases between them. This CDR3 comprises 15 residues. The germline V gene has CDR1 LGHNT and CDR2 FRNRAP. Here the CDR3 reads CALGGQPNSNQPQHF. The DNA of the CDR3 is TGTGCTTTGGGGGGGCAGCCAAATAGCAATCAGCCCCAGCATTTT.

The rearrangement links TRBV4-1 to TRBJ2-7, with 7 bases that match TRBD1. V was pared by 6 bases and J by 6 bases, with 8 bases of the junction left unmatched. Germline assignment: CDR1 MGHRA and CDR2 YSYEKL. CDR3 length: 13 residues. CDR3 DNA: TGCGCCAGCAGGTCACAGGGGTCTGGCGAGCAGTACTTC. This translates into CASRSQGSGEQYF.

The count of this clone is one. The CDR3 loop is CASSSHQGGYGYTF. The CDR3 bases are TGTGCCAGCAGCTCCCACCAGGGAGGCTATGGCTACACCTTC. The rearrangement links TRBV7-2 to TRBJ1-2; tentatively, D is TRBD1 (5 bases). Germline V lookup: CDR1 SGHTA, CDR2 FQGNSA. Deletions cut 4 bases from V and 4 bases from J, with 13 bases between. The CDR3 covers 14 residues.

The chain combines TRBV7-2 with TRBJ1-2; TRBD1 is a possible D gene (5 bases). V shed 4 bases and J shed 0 bases, with 15 bases lying between them. The CDR3 extends over 16 amino acids. Germline values: CDR1 SGHTA, CDR2 FQGNSA. CDR3 residues: CASSYNQGIANYGYTF. The CDR3 DNA follows: TGTGCCAGCAGCTACAATCAGGGTATCGCTAACTATGGCTACACCTTC.

V usage is TRBV18 and J usage is TRBJ2-7; a possible D gene is TRBD1 (6 bases). CDR1 is KGHSH and CDR2 is LQKENI in the germline V gene. The CDR3 length is 14 residues. The V and J ends lost 3 bases and 5 bases respectively, with 14 bases between them. The CDR3: CASSPPRGVNEQYF. DNA for the CDR3: TGTGCCAGCTCACCCCCCAGGGGAGTAAACGAGCAGTACTTC.

The rearrangement uses TRBV24-1 and TRBJ2-1, with D possibly being TRBD2 (7 bases). Germline loops: CDR1 KGHDR, CDR2 SFDVKD. Trimming took 3 bases from V and 9 from J, leaving 17 bases between them. The CDR3 sequence is 15 residues long. In DNA form, the CDR3 reads TGTGCCACCAGTGATGCGACGGGGGGCTTAAGTGAGCAGTTCTTC. Amino acids: CATSDATGGLSEQFF.

The genes are TRBV7-9 and TRBJ2-3; D ambiguous. The CDR3 sequence is 14 residues long. Trimming removed 1 base at V and 1 base at J, with 6 bases between. Germline assignment: CDR1 SEHNR and CDR2 FQNEAQ (reference sequence). In DNA form, the CDR3 reads TGTGCCAGCAGCTTAGTTCCTGGCACAGATACGCAGTATTTT. Its translation: CASSLVPGTDTQYF.